A selection of T cell receptor beta chains follows, all from one sample in a study of cytomegalovirus exposure and HLA in healthy donors. Sequencing used immunoSEQ multiplex PCR; TCRdb keeps in-frame clones, though not all of them. Of hundreds of thousands of clones listed, approximately 90% are singletons. Sequenced sample: PBMCs. The source is a woman between 18 and 30 years old in good health and CMV-seronegative. Each CDR3 is given without its conserved first and last residue. Fields, in order: J gene, clone size, V gene, CDR3 protein. Clone size is not always given. Where it is, it says once, few, many or a class for expanded clones.

>TRBJ2-3|.|TRBV4-1
ASSRNQEATQY
>TRBJ2-1|few|TRBV6-4
AIRRTGLREQF
>TRBJ2-7|.|TRBV19
ASSIVSFGTGTYEQY
>TRBJ2-7|.|TRBV5-4
ASRDGTGGYEQY
>TRBJ2-1|.|TRBV6-5
ASSYPGGPSYNEQF
>TRBJ1-2|.|TRBV6-1
ASSETGRPISNYGYT
>TRBJ1-2|.|TRBV19
ASSMVQGGKNYGYT
>TRBJ1-6|.|TRBV4-2
ASSQDEGTGGRSPLH
>TRBJ2-5|.|TRBV5-4
ASSLPSGGVETQY
>TRBJ1-1|.|TRBV2
ASSVGASRNTEAF
>TRBJ1-1|.|TRBV5-6
ASSARQGARAEAF
>TRBJ2-2|.|TRBV13
ASSLGPSSGGRSGELF
>TRBJ1-5|.|TRBV7-9
ASSFGYDRDNQPQH
>TRBJ2-3|.|TRBV7-9
ASSPRTGTATDTQY
>TRBJ2-3|.|TRBV19
ASSIASGELTDTQY
>TRBJ2-7|.|TRBV27
ASRAPGQGANEQY